The 21 T cell receptor beta chains presented below share a single source sample, sequenced in a study of OX40 agonist ivuxolimab in advanced cancers. Libraries were prepared by immunoSEQ multiplex PCR; TCRdb keeps only in-frame clonotypes and omits some of them. The sample yields about 62,000 clones, roughly 92% seen once. Sequences were derived from CD4+ or CD8+ T cells sorted from blood, sampled in a trial of the OX40 agonist ivuxolimab. These receptor sequences come from an adult with an advanced solid tumor such as melanoma, head and neck, liver or kidney cancer.

DNA for the CDR3: TGTGCCAGCAGCGCGGAGGAGGAGTATGAGACCCAGTACTTC. It encodes CASSAEEEYETQYF. The genes are TRBV7-9 and TRBJ2-5; possible D gene TRBD2, 5 bases. V shed 5 bases and J shed 5 bases, with 15 bases lying between them. Germline values: CDR1 SEHNR, CDR2 FQNEAQ (reference sequence). The CDR3 is 14 residues long. Together with reference TRBV7-9 and TRBJ2-5, the CDR3 gives the full variable domain: DTGVSQNPRHKITKRGQNVTFRCDPISEHNRLYWYRQTLGQGPEFLTYFQNEAQLEKSRLLSDRFSAERPKGSFSTLEIQRTEQGDSAMYLCASSAEEEYETQYFGPGTRLLVL.

V gene TRBV6-5 combines with J gene TRBJ2-7, with unresolved D. The V end was cut by 5 bases, the J end by 4 bases, with 12 bases between. CDR1 and CDR2 (germline): MNHEY, SVGAGI. This CDR3 comprises 13 residues. CDR3 nucleotide sequence: TGTGCCAGCAGTGAGGCCCTGGGGTACGAGCAGTACTTC. Amino acid sequence: CASSEALGYEQYF.

V usage is TRBV4-3 and J usage is TRBJ2-3; 12 bases fit TRBD2. Germline-derived CDR1 and CDR2 are LGHNA and YSLEER. Trimming took 0 bases from V and 1 from J; bases not matched to a gene: 11. The CDR3 consists of 20 residues. CDR3 region: CASSQDRTSGRIGGTDTQYF. The CDR3, as DNA: TGCGCCAGCAGCCAAGATCGTACTAGCGGGAGGATTGGGGGCACAGATACGCAGTATTTT.

This sequence joins TRBV5-6 and TRBJ2-5, with D unresolved. The CDR3 has 13 amino acids. Between the trimmed V and J ends, which lost 0 bases and 2 bases, there was a span of 5 bases. Germline values: CDR1 SGHDT, CDR2 YYEEEE. The CDR3 protein is CASSLGSQETQYF. The CDR3 nucleotides are TGTGCCAGCAGCTTGGGGAGTCAAGAGACCCAGTACTTC. The variable domain in full, completed from reference TRBV5-6 and TRBJ2-5, reads DAGVTQSPTHLIKTRGQQVTLRCSPKSGHDTVSWYQQALGQGPQFIFQYYEEEERQRGNFPDRFSGHQFPNYSSELNVNALLLGDSALYLCASSLGSQETQYFGPGTRLLVL.

V is TRBV6-6 and J is TRBJ2-7, with D unclear. Trimming cost V 5 bases and J 6 bases, with 14 bases left between them. There are 13 residues in the CDR3. Germline lookup yields CDR1 MNHNY and CDR2 SVGAGI (reference sequence). The CDR3 coding sequence is TGTGCCAGCAGTAAAGATTTTACCGGCGAGCAGTACTTC. Protein product: CASSKDFTGEQYF.

This chain connects TRBV30 to TRBJ1-1, with a possible D match to TRBD1 (5 bases). The V gene lost 0 bases and the J gene lost 8 bases, with 10 bases spanning the gap. CDR3 length: 12 residues. Germline V gene lookup returns CDR1 GTSNPN and CDR2 SVGIG (reference sequence). The CDR3, as DNA: TGTGCCTGGAGTGTAGTTCAGGGAGAAGCTTTCTTT. Encoded protein: CAWSVVQGEAFF.

The chain is built from TRBV4-3 and TRBJ1-1; D unresolved. This CDR3 comprises 12 residues. Germline CDR1 LGHNA, CDR2 YSLEER. The V end was cut by 3 bases, the J end by 2 bases, with 4 bases between. CDR3 amino acids: CASSHVNTEAFF. DNA for the CDR3: TGCGCCAGCAGCCATGTTAACACTGAAGCTTTCTTT.

This clone has a single count. The V and J genes are TRBV4-3 and TRBJ2-1; D gene uncertain. Trimming stripped 4 bases from V and 11 bases from J, with 15 bases between. Germline lookup yields CDR1 LGHNA and CDR2 YSLEER. This CDR3 has 13 residues. The CDR3 reads CASSRLDGAKQFF. The CDR3 region has the DNA TGCGCCAGCAGCCGGCTGGACGGTGCTAAGCAGTTCTTC.

The chain is built from TRBV6-1 and TRBJ1-2; D is unclear. V lost 3 bases and J lost 5, with 7 bases in between. CDR1 MNHNS and CDR2 SASEGT come from the germline V gene. The CDR3 sequence is 12 residues long. The CDR3 nucleotides are TGTGCCAGCAGTGATCATCCGTATGGCTACACCTTC. Residues: CASSDHPYGYTF.

V gene TRBV9 combines with J gene TRBJ1-1; the match to TRBD1 covers 7 bases. This CDR3 contains 14 residues. V shed 1 base and J 5 bases; nucleotides not matched to a gene: 5. CDR1 and CDR2 from the germline V gene are SGDLS and YYNGEE. The CDR3 region is CASSVTAGGTEAFF. The CDR3 DNA reads TGTGCCAGCAGCGTAACAGCAGGGGGAACTGAAGCTTTCTTT.

The sample holds one count of this clone. The J gene is TRBJ1-1, the V gene TRBV7-9; no firm D call. CDR1 and CDR2 from the germline V gene are SEHNR and FQNEAQ (reference sequence). The CDR3 runs 14 residues. Trimming shortened V by 2 bases and J by 0 bases, and 7 bases separated the two germline ends. The CDR3 protein is CASSLQVMNTEAFF. The CDR3 region has the DNA TGTGCCAGCAGCTTACAGGTCATGAACACTGAAGCTTTCTTT.

The chain uses TRBV9 and TRBJ2-5; TRBD2 matches at 9 bases. V shed 3 bases, J shed 2 bases, and the junction held 11 bases outside the gene matches. Germline CDR1 SGDLS, CDR2 YYNGEE. This CDR3 spans 17 amino acids. In nucleotides, the CDR3 is TGTGCCAGCAGCGCCAGCTACCGACTAGCGGAGCAAGAGACCCAGTACTTC. Encoded protein: CASSASYRLAEQETQYF.

CDR3 DNA: TGTGCCACGCGGGGCTCTAATTGGGGACAGGGATCATTCGATACGCAGTATTTT. This encodes CATRGSNWGQGSFDTQYF. The chain uses TRBV15 and TRBJ2-3, with TRBD1 identical over 9 bases. This CDR3 comprises 18 residues. J was trimmed by 6 bases and V by 9 bases; bases with no gene match: 22. Germline V gene lookup returns CDR1 LNHNV and CDR2 YYDKDF (reference sequence).

Remarks on this clone: Distinct nucleotide sequences in the sample also encode this CDR3. The J gene is TRBJ2-7, the V gene TRBV19; a possible D gene is TRBD1 (6 bases). From germline, CDR1 is LNHDA and CDR2 SQIVND (reference sequence). The V gene lost 5 bases and the J gene lost 6 bases, with 11 bases spanning the gap. The CDR3 sequence is 12 residues long. CDR3 protein: CASSVQGGEQYF. The CDR3 DNA is TGTGCCAGTAGTGTCCAAGGGGGCGAGCAGTACTTC.

This chain uses TRBV6-5 with TRBJ2-7; perhaps TRBD2 as D (6 bases). V was shortened by 2 bases and J by 5 bases, with 13 bases between the two germline ends. The CDR3 totals 14 residues. Per germline, CDR1 MNHEY and CDR2 SVGAGI. CDR3 loop: CASSYADGGNEQYF. The CDR3 nucleotides are TGTGCCAGCAGTTACGCGGACGGGGGTAACGAGCAGTACTTC.

V gene TRBV27 combines with J gene TRBJ2-1, with a tentative D call TRBD1 (6 bases). From germline, CDR1 is MNHEY and CDR2 SMNVEV (reference sequence). The CDR3 consists of 14 residues. The V end was cut by 5 bases, the J end by 2 bases, with 10 bases between. CDR3 sequence (DNA): TGTGCCAGCAGTCTACAGGGCCCCTACAATGAGCAGTTCTTC. Translating gives CASSLQGPYNEQFF.

The chain employs TRBV5-4 and TRBJ1-1; no clear D. Per the germline V gene, CDR1 is SGHNT and CDR2 is YYREEE (reference sequence). V lost 0 bases, J lost 0 bases, and 12 bases lay in between. The CDR3 runs 16 residues. The DNA of the CDR3 is TGTGCCAGCAGCTTGGGGGCAGGAGGGATGAACACTGAAGCTTTCTTT. Amino acids: CASSLGAGGMNTEAFF.

The rearrangement joins TRBV7-9 to TRBJ1-2, with 9 bases that match TRBD1. The CDR3 extends over 15 amino acids. After removal of 1 base from V and 5 bases from J, the junction contained 5 bases not matched to a gene. In germline, CDR1 is SEHNR, CDR2 FQNEAQ (reference sequence). The CDR3 protein is CASSLGPGTGYGYTF. The CDR3 DNA sequence: TGTGCCAGCAGCTTAGGACCGGGGACAGGGTATGGCTACACCTTC.

The CDR3 is CASSLEPGQGHEQYF. CDR3 coding DNA: TGCGCCAGCAGCTTAGAACCGGGACAGGGCCACGAGCAGTACTTC. The chain uses TRBV5-1 and TRBJ2-7; TRBD1 matches 9 bases. The CDR3 spans 15 residues. In germline, CDR1 is SGHRS, CDR2 YFSETQ. V was clipped by 2 bases and J by 5 bases; unmatched bases: 8. The complete variable domain, with remaining parts taken from reference TRBV5-1 and TRBJ2-7, reads KAGVTQTPRYLIKTRGQQVTLSCSPISGHRSVSWYQQTPGQGLQFLFEYFSETQRNKGNFPGRFSGRQFSNSRSEMNVSTLELGDSALYLCASSLEPGQGHEQYFGPGTRLTVT.

The chain recombines TRBV9 with TRBJ2-1; D remains unclear. V lost 0 bases and J lost 3, with 7 bases in between. From germline, CDR1 is SGDLS and CDR2 YYNGEE. The CDR3 is 14 amino acids. CDR3 loop: CASSVVPNYNEQFF. In nucleotides, the CDR3 is TGTGCCAGCAGCGTAGTCCCGAACTACAATGAGCAGTTCTTC.

CDR3 bases: TGTGCCAGCAGCCAAGAAAAGTGGGGGAGCTACGAGCAGTACTTC. Its translation: CASSQEKWGSYEQYF. The rearrangement uses TRBV4-2 and TRBJ2-7; D tentatively fits TRBD1 or TRBD2 (5 bases each). The CDR3 consists of 15 residues. The V and J ends lost 0 bases and 3 bases respectively, with 12 bases between them. The germline V gene has CDR1 LGHNA and CDR2 YNFKEQ.